The 22 T cell receptor beta chains below all came from one sample that was sequenced in a study of post-analysis software for immune sequencing data. For these TCRs, the target antigens are not known. The library was made from cDNA and included unique molecular identifiers. TCRdb used MiXCR to reprocess the PCR reads, holding one entry per CDR3 protein. There are roughly 400,000 distinct CDR3 sequences in the sample; 39% occur only once, and 7.5% to 8.5% lies in the top ten. Points from the study as a whole: With TRBV5-6, TRBV5-1 and TRBV20-1 included, about five TRBV segments were more frequent in patients than in controls.

The sequenced material came from blood. These receptors were obtained from a girl between 2 and 10 years old with multiple sclerosis.

There are a few counts of this clonotype. The chain recombines TRBV11-2 with TRBJ2-5; 12 nucleotides match TRBD2. Looked up from germline, CDR1 is SGHAT and CDR2 is FQNNGV. This CDR3 comprises 18 residues. Trimming at V came to 0 bases and at J to 3 bases, leaving 8 bases not matched to a gene. CDR3 sequence (DNA): TGTGCCAGCAGCTTAGATAATATCGGACTAGCGGGGAAAGAGACCCAGTACTTC. It specifies CASSLDNIGLAGKETQYF.

The V and J genes are TRBV9 and TRBJ2-1; 8 bases align to TRBD2. Germline values: CDR1 SGDLS, CDR2 YYNGEE. V shed 4 bases and J 7 bases; nucleotides not matched to a gene: 7. This CDR3 is 14 amino acids long. The CDR3 is CASSPTSGRNEQFF. CDR3 bases: TGTGCCAGCAGCCCGACGAGCGGGAGAAATGAGCAGTTCTTC. Full variable domain (missing parts from reference TRBV9 and TRBJ2-1): DSGVTQTPKHLITATGQRVTLRCSPRSGDLSVYWYQQSLDQGLQFLIQYYNGEERAKGNILERFSAQQFPDLHSELNLSSLELGDSALYFCASSPTSGRNEQFFGPGTRLTVL.

This clonotype has ten or more counts. The V and J genes are TRBV5-1 and TRBJ2-1; D could derive from TRBD1 or TRBD2 (5 bases each). Trimming removed 2 bases from V and 0 bases from J, with 9 bases in between. The CDR3 is made up of 15 amino acids. The V gene's germline CDR1 is SGHRS and CDR2 YFSETQ. CDR3 amino acids: CASSFGDLSYNEQFF. Here the CDR3 DNA reads TGCGCCAGCAGCTTCGGGGACCTCTCCTACAATGAGCAGTTCTTC.

This clonotype has at least ten counts. CDR3 DNA: TGCGCCAGCAGCTTGGGAGGGACAGGGGGCGAGCAGTACTTC. It encodes CASSLGGTGGEQYF. The chain uses TRBV5-1 and TRBJ2-7, with 11 bases lining up with TRBD1. The CDR3 consists of 14 residues. With 0 bases clipped from V and 6 bases from J, the junction kept 2 bases outside the gene matches. Germline CDR1 is SGHRS and CDR2 is YFSETQ.

The chain combines TRBV28 with TRBJ2-7; maybe TRBD2 (5 bases). V lost 7 bases and J 2 bases, leaving 12 bases between the germline ends. Germline V gives CDR1 MDHEN, CDR2 SYDVKM. This CDR3 comprises 13 residues. In nucleotides, the CDR3 is TGTGCCAGCACACGAGGGATACCCTACGAGCAGTACTTC. It yields the protein CASTRGIPYEQYF.

The chain recombines TRBV7-9 with TRBJ2-5; tentatively, D is TRBD2 (6 bases). The germline V gene encodes CDR1 SEHNR and CDR2 FQNEAQ (reference sequence). Trimming pared 6 bases from V and 3 bases from J, leaving 14 bases between. The CDR3 sequence is 14 residues long. The CDR3 nucleotides are TGTGCCAGCAGTATAGATCCTAGCGAAGAGACCCAGTACTTC. It codes for CASSIDPSEETQYF.

This clonotype was recorded a few times. This chain connects TRBV7-2 to TRBJ2-3; 8 positions agree with TRBD1. CDR3 length equals 15 residues. After removal of 5 bases from V and 1 base from J, the junction contained 5 bases not matched to a gene. Germline values: CDR1 SGHTA, CDR2 FQGNSA. The CDR3 region has the DNA TGTGCCAGCAGCACCCCGACAGGGGGCACAGATACGCAGTATTTT. This sequence encodes CASSTPTGGTDTQYF.

The chain has TRBV4-1 and TRBJ2-1; TRBD2 is a possible D gene (6 bases). The CDR3 has 16 residues. CDR1 is MGHRA, CDR2 YSYEKL, per germline. V shed 0 bases and J shed 0 bases, with 9 bases lying between them. This chain's CDR3 is CASSQDRGTSYNEQFF. CDR3 coding DNA: TGCGCCAGCAGCCAAGATCGGGGGACCTCCTACAATGAGCAGTTCTTC.

This chain connects TRBV4-1 to TRBJ2-7; possible D gene TRBD1, 6 bases. V lost 6 bases and J 2 bases, leaving 17 bases between the germline ends. CDR3 size: 15 residues. CDR1 is MGHRA and CDR2 is YSYEKL in the germline V gene. In DNA, the CDR3 is TGCGCCAGCAGAAAATACAGGGAATTACCCTACGAGCAGTACTTC. Translated, it gives CASRKYRELPYEQYF.

This chain uses TRBV29-1 with TRBJ1-2; a weak D match, TRBD1 (5 bases). The CDR3 contains 14 residues. Trimming stripped 2 bases from V and 3 bases from J, with 13 bases between. Germline-derived CDR1 and CDR2 are SQVTM and ANQGSEA. The CDR3 coding sequence is TGCAGCGTTGAATTGGAACAGGACTACTATGGCTACACCTTC. As protein: CSVELEQDYYGYTF.

The chain has TRBV20-1 and TRBJ1-2; the D is unclear. The CDR3 has 14 residues. Germline-derived CDR1 and CDR2 are DFQATT and SNEGSKA (reference sequence). V lost 0 bases to trimming and J lost 4 bases, with 12 bases between them. The CDR3 spells CSAREAGWFYGYTF. CDR3 coding DNA: TGCAGTGCTAGAGAGGCAGGCTGGTTCTATGGCTACACCTTC.

This clonotype was observed a handful of times. This chain links TRBV28 with TRBJ2-5; D gene unclear. CDR1 is MDHEN and CDR2 is SYDVKM in the germline V gene. The length of the CDR3 is 18 residues. The ends were cut back, 3 bases at V and 5 bases at J, with 25 bases in the middle. The chain's CDR3 is CASSFKLVEQAFGETQYF. CDR3 in DNA: TGTGCCAGCAGTTTCAAGTTAGTAGAACAAGCCTTCGGGGAGACCCAGTACTTC.

This clonotype was counted ten times or more. The V call is TRBV12-3 or TRBV12-4, the J call TRBJ2-3, with TRBD1 identical over 12 bases. This CDR3 is built from 18 residues. V lost 2 bases, J lost 4 bases, and 10 bases stayed unmatched. The DNA of the CDR3 is TGTGCCAGCAGTTTAAGGGACAGGGGGCTGGTAAGGGCAGATACGCAGTATTTT. It encodes CASSLRDRGLVRADTQYF.

The chain combines TRBV7-6 with TRBJ2-7; 14 bases fit TRBD2. This CDR3 has 17 residues. The germline V gene encodes CDR1 SGHVS and CDR2 FNYEAQ. The V gene end was trimmed by 0 bases and the J gene end by 7 bases; junction bases not matched to a gene: 8. The CDR3 reads CASSLAVGLAGGEEQYF. For the CDR3, the DNA is TGTGCCAGCAGCTTAGCAGTTGGACTAGCGGGGGGAGAAGAGCAGTACTTC.

V gene TRBV20-1 combines with J gene TRBJ2-7; D is possibly TRBD2 (5 bases). This CDR3 contains 14 residues. Looked up from germline, CDR1 is DFQATT and CDR2 is SNEGSKA (reference sequence). V lost 1 base, J lost 0 bases, and 10 bases lay in between. CDR3 coding DNA: TGCAGTGCTAGAGTTTCGGGGAGCTCCTACGAGCAGTACTTC. This gives the protein CSARVSGSSYEQYF.

This clonotype came up a few times. The chain carries TRBV12-3 or TRBV12-4 and TRBJ1-2; D is uncertain. Trimming took off 7 bases at V and 8 bases at J, with 20 bases between the two ends. The CDR3 sequence is 14 residues long. The CDR3 sequence is CASTLPGDFYGYTF. In DNA form, the CDR3 reads TGTGCCAGCACCCTGCCGGGAGATTTTTACGGCTACACCTTC.

This clonotype was seen only a few times. V is TRBV5-4 and J is TRBJ2-1, with D maybe TRBD2 (6 bases). The CDR3 sequence is 12 residues long. Per germline, CDR1 SGHNT and CDR2 YYREEE (reference sequence). V shed 5 bases and J shed 9 bases, with 12 bases lying between them. CDR3 sequence: CASRGPAGEQFF. CDR3 bases: TGTGCCAGCAGGGGCCCAGCGGGTGAGCAGTTCTTC.

This chain joins TRBV7-8 and TRBJ2-1; 7 nucleotides line up with TRBD2. CDR1 is SGHVS, CDR2 FQNEAQ, per germline. J was trimmed by 6 bases and V by 3 bases; bases with no gene match: 11. The CDR3 consists of 16 residues. The CDR3 here is CASSLPEGREPNEQFF. In DNA form, the CDR3 reads TGTGCCAGCAGCTTGCCGGAGGGGAGGGAACCCAATGAGCAGTTCTTC.

This clonotype was detected many times. This chain connects TRBV10-3 to TRBJ2-5, with 7 nucleotides matching TRBD2. V was clipped by 3 bases and J by 4 bases; unmatched bases: 11. CDR1 is ENHRY, CDR2 SYGVKD, per germline. This CDR3 has 16 residues. CDR3 bases: TGTGCCATCAGTGAACATGGACTAGTCGGGTCAGAGACCCAGTACTTC. Translating gives CAISEHGLVGSETQYF.

This clonotype was counted a few times. This sequence joins TRBV28 and TRBJ2-5; TRBD1 or TRBD2 may be the D gene (7 bases each). Germline V gene sequence: CDR1 MDHEN, CDR2 SYDVKM. V lost 7 bases, J lost 5 bases, and 17 bases lay in between. The CDR3 extends over 14 amino acids. Here the CDR3 reads CASTSGGVWETQYF. The CDR3 DNA is TGTGCCAGCACCTCAGGGGGGGTGTGGGAGACCCAGTACTTC.

The genes are TRBV28 and TRBJ2-7, with D perhaps TRBD1 (6 bases). V gave up 6 bases and J gave up 7 bases, with 16 bases separating them. The V gene's germline CDR1 is MDHEN and CDR2 SYDVKM. The CDR3 runs to 13 residues. CDR3 residues: CASSGQLSREQYF. The CDR3 DNA sequence: TGTGCCAGCAGCGGACAGCTTTCGCGGGAGCAGTACTTC.

The gene calls are TRBV7-8 and TRBJ2-3; TRBD1 is a possible D gene (6 bases). Deletions cut 2 bases from V and 5 bases from J, with 14 bases between. The CDR3 is made up of 15 amino acids. CDR1 and CDR2 from the germline V gene are SGHVS and FQNEAQ. CDR3 region: CASSLFQQGRDTQYF. In DNA, the CDR3 is TGTGCCAGCAGCTTATTCCAACAGGGTAGAGATACGCAGTATTTT.